What follows is one TCR beta chain and its context. Its antigen is as yet unknown. The sample comes from a study of CD8+CD57+ T cells in acquired aplastic anemia. General study findings and limits: Patients and controls were found to share 25 to 35 CD8+ CDR3 sequences.

For sequencing, patients were chosen who had shown expansion of CD8+CD57+ cells by flow cytometry. Every patient had severe acquired aplastic anemia. Among the patients, none had received any therapy at the time of blood sampling. The CDR3 has 14 amino acids. The germline gives CDR1 LNHDA, CDR2 SQIVND (reference sequence). V was trimmed by 11 bases and J by 6 bases, leaving 20 bases between them. Profiles of TCR beta VDJ and CDR3 were generated from a genomic DNA template. TCRdb fed the reads into MiXCR, producing one record per CDR3 protein. Of 80,000 to 100,000 distinct CDR3 sequences listed, around 62% are singletons.

The chain uses TRBV19 and TRBJ1-5, with D possibly TRBD1 on 6 matching bases. Input material: sorted CD4+, CD8+, or CD8+CD57+ T cells (not recorded which) from PBMCs. The clonotype originates from a human donor with aplastic anemia. CDR3 amino acids: CASQRGGGRQPQHF. The CDR3 DNA is TGTGCCTCACAGAGGGGCGGGGGGCGTCAGCCCCAGCATTTT.